The rows below give T cell receptor beta chains drawn from one sample of a study of CD8 T cells in ankylosing spondylitis. TCRdb called the 5' RACE reads again in MiXCR, with one record for every CDR3 protein. The table lists roughly 280,000 distinct CDR3 sequences, 20% of them singletons, with around 8% in the top ten. The sequenced sample was blood, either unsorted or a sorted T cell fraction (not recorded which). These receptors were taken from a male donor with ankylosing spondylitis or in good health (not recorded which). Each CDR3 is given with its conserved first and last residue. The D gene is left open where the match is weak. For some rows the clone size is stated as once, few or many, or as a class when expanded; others skip it.

abundance: few
j_gene: TRBJ1-1
d_gene: .
v_gene: TRBV20-1
CDR3nt: TGCAGTGCGCCGACGGTGAACACTGAAGCTTTCTTT
CDR3aa: CSAPTVNTEAFF

abundance: .
j_gene: TRBJ2-2
d_gene: .
v_gene: TRBV5-1
CDR3nt: TGCGCCAGCAGCTTGAATACAGGGACCTACACCGGGGAGCTGTTTTTT
CDR3aa: CASSLNTGTYTGELFF

abundance: few
j_gene: TRBJ2-5
d_gene: TRBD2
v_gene: TRBV29-1
CDR3nt: TGCAGCGTTGGGGTAGCGGGGCGTCAAGAGACCCAGTACTTC
CDR3aa: CSVGVAGRQETQYF

abundance: .
j_gene: TRBJ1-4
d_gene: .
v_gene: TRBV11-2
CDR3nt: TGTGCCAGCAGCTTAGATCGGGGGGGGAATGAAAAACTGTTTTTT
CDR3aa: CASSLDRGGNEKLFF

abundance: many
j_gene: TRBJ2-3
d_gene: TRBD1
v_gene: TRBV10-3
CDR3nt: TGTGCCATCCCCTGTGTGGACAGGGAGCTATGGGGCACAGATACGCAGTATTTT
CDR3aa: CAIPCVDRELWGTDTQYF

abundance: .
j_gene: TRBJ2-1
d_gene: .
v_gene: TRBV5-4
CDR3nt: TGTGCCAGCAGACAGGACAGAGCACTCCCCTACAATGAGCAGTTCTTC
CDR3aa: CASRQDRALPYNEQFF

abundance: .
j_gene: TRBJ2-3
d_gene: TRBD1
v_gene: TRBV5-1
CDR3nt: TGCGCCAGCAGCTCCGGGGACAGGAGCACAGATACGCAGTATTTT
CDR3aa: CASSSGDRSTDTQYF

abundance: many
j_gene: TRBJ1-1
d_gene: .
v_gene: TRBV6-5
CDR3nt: TGTGCCAGCAGTTGGGGGACAACGAACACTGAAGCTTTCTTT
CDR3aa: CASSWGTTNTEAFF

abundance: .
j_gene: TRBJ2-4
d_gene: .
v_gene: TRBV6-1
CDR3nt: TGTGTCAGCAGAGATCCGAGCCTAGCCAAAAACATTCAGTACTTC
CDR3aa: CVSRDPSLAKNIQYF

abundance: .
j_gene: TRBJ2-2
d_gene: .
v_gene: TRBV5-1
CDR3nt: TGCGCCAGCAGCTTGGAACTAGTCGACACCGGGGAGCTGTTTTTT
CDR3aa: CASSLELVDTGELFF

abundance: .
j_gene: TRBJ2-1
d_gene: .
v_gene: TRBV12-3/TRBV12-4
CDR3nt: TGTGCCAGCAGTTTGTACGGGGAGAGCCACAATGAGCAGTTCTTC
CDR3aa: CASSLYGESHNEQFF

abundance: many
j_gene: TRBJ2-3
d_gene: .
v_gene: TRBV3-1
CDR3nt: TGTGCCAGCAGCCCTGAGACAGATACGCAGTATTTT
CDR3aa: CASSPETDTQYF

abundance: .
j_gene: TRBJ1-6
d_gene: .
v_gene: TRBV20-1
CDR3nt: TGCAGTACCGGTGGGGCTTTTGGGGGCCGAACCCTCCACTTT
CDR3aa: CSTGGAFGGRTLHF

abundance: many
j_gene: TRBJ2-2
d_gene: .
v_gene: TRBV29-1
CDR3nt: TGCAGCGTTGTTCCCAACACCGGGGAGCTGTTTTTT
CDR3aa: CSVVPNTGELFF

abundance: many
j_gene: TRBJ1-6
d_gene: TRBD1
v_gene: TRBV5-1
CDR3nt: TGCGCCAGCCGTTCAGAGGGGGCGAATTCACCCCTCCACTTT
CDR3aa: CASRSEGANSPLHF

abundance: few
j_gene: TRBJ1-1
d_gene: .
v_gene: TRBV5-1
CDR3nt: TGCGCCAGCAGCTCCTTTTTGGCGGCGAACACTGAAGCTTTCTTT
CDR3aa: CASSSFLAANTEAFF

abundance: .
j_gene: TRBJ1-5
d_gene: .
v_gene: TRBV12-3/TRBV12-4
CDR3nt: TGTGCCAGCAATTCTATTCGAGGGAATCAGCCCCAGCATTTT
CDR3aa: CASNSIRGNQPQHF

abundance: many
j_gene: TRBJ1-2
d_gene: TRBD1
v_gene: TRBV5-8
CDR3nt: TGTGCCAGCAGCCAAACAGGGGTCTCTGGCTACACCTTC
CDR3aa: CASSQTGVSGYTF

abundance: few
j_gene: TRBJ2-3
d_gene: .
v_gene: TRBV21-1
CDR3nt: TGTGCCAGCAGCAAAGGGGGACTCTTCGTAACAGATACGCAGTATTTT
CDR3aa: CASSKGGLFVTDTQYF

abundance: few
j_gene: TRBJ1-4
d_gene: .
v_gene: TRBV25-1
CDR3nt: TGTGCCAGCAGTGTTACAGGCTCTCTTAATGAAAAACTGTTTTTT
CDR3aa: CASSVTGSLNEKLFF

abundance: many
j_gene: TRBJ2-1
d_gene: .
v_gene: TRBV3-1
CDR3nt: TGTGCCAGCAGCCAAGGGATGGGGGGGCAGGGTGAGCAGTTCTTC
CDR3aa: CASSQGMGGQGEQFF

abundance: few
j_gene: TRBJ2-3
d_gene: .
v_gene: TRBV20-1
CDR3nt: TGCAGTGCTAGTCCAGCGTCGGGCACAGATACGCAGTATTTT
CDR3aa: CSASPASGTDTQYF

abundance: many
j_gene: TRBJ2-1
d_gene: .
v_gene: TRBV29-1
CDR3nt: TGCAGCGTTGACAGTCTTCGAAATGAGCAGTTCTTC
CDR3aa: CSVDSLRNEQFF

abundance: few
j_gene: TRBJ2-3
d_gene: .
v_gene: TRBV21-1
CDR3nt: TGTGCCAGCAGCAAAGGCCCTCAGTGGCGGGGTAGTGATACGCAGTATTTT
CDR3aa: CASSKGPQWRGSDTQYF

abundance: .
j_gene: TRBJ2-2
d_gene: .
v_gene: TRBV20-1
CDR3nt: TGCAGTGCTAGAGATGTCGACAAAACTAACACCGGGGAGCTGTTTTTT
CDR3aa: CSARDVDKTNTGELFF

abundance: few
j_gene: TRBJ2-2
d_gene: .
v_gene: TRBV5-1
CDR3nt: TGCGCCAGCAGCTTGGATCCGGGTCATACCGGGGAGCTGTTTTTT
CDR3aa: CASSLDPGHTGELFF

abundance: many
j_gene: TRBJ2-3
d_gene: TRBD2
v_gene: TRBV5-1
CDR3nt: TGCGCCAGCAGCTTGGTAGCGGGAGGGCTTGATACGCAGTATTTT
CDR3aa: CASSLVAGGLDTQYF

abundance: many
j_gene: TRBJ2-5
d_gene: .
v_gene: TRBV12-3/TRBV12-4
CDR3nt: TGTGCCAGCAGATTACGGGGGCCTCAAGAGACCCAGTACTTC
CDR3aa: CASRLRGPQETQYF

abundance: many
j_gene: TRBJ2-3
d_gene: .
v_gene: TRBV20-1
CDR3nt: TGCAGTGCTAACAGGGAGGCCGGTACGCAGTATTTT
CDR3aa: CSANREAGTQYF

abundance: .
j_gene: TRBJ2-3
d_gene: .
v_gene: TRBV2
CDR3nt: TGTGCCAGCAGTCCCACTAGAGACGGGGTGAGGGGGACAGATACGCAGTATTTT
CDR3aa: CASSPTRDGVRGTDTQYF

abundance: few
j_gene: TRBJ2-5
d_gene: .
v_gene: TRBV14
CDR3nt: TGTGCCAGCAGCCAGGACGGATGGCAGACCCAGTACTTC
CDR3aa: CASSQDGWQTQYF

abundance: .
j_gene: TRBJ1-6
d_gene: .
v_gene: TRBV18
CDR3nt: TGTGCCAGCTCACCTTGGGCAGGGGATCTTAATTCACCCCTCCACTTT
CDR3aa: CASSPWAGDLNSPLHF

abundance: few
j_gene: TRBJ2-3
d_gene: .
v_gene: TRBV15
CDR3nt: TGTGCCACCAGCAGAGATATTATCGGGATCCCAGATACGCAGTATTTT
CDR3aa: CATSRDIIGIPDTQYF

abundance: few
j_gene: TRBJ2-3
d_gene: .
v_gene: TRBV28
CDR3nt: TGTGCCAGCGCTCATGGGAGCCCTTCGCCCACAGATACGCAGTATTTT
CDR3aa: CASAHGSPSPTDTQYF

abundance: many
j_gene: TRBJ1-1
d_gene: .
v_gene: TRBV20-1
CDR3nt: TGCAGTGCTAGACCCAAGGACGGATGGACTGAAGCTTTCTTT
CDR3aa: CSARPKDGWTEAFF

abundance: once
j_gene: TRBJ1-5
d_gene: .
v_gene: TRBV15
CDR3nt: TGTGCCACCAGCAGAGATAGGGGTCGGCCCCAGCATTTT
CDR3aa: CATSRDRGRPQHF

abundance: .
j_gene: TRBJ2-5
d_gene: TRBD1
v_gene: TRBV28
CDR3nt: TGTGCCAGCAGTTTTAATCCCCGGGACAGATCCCAAGAGACCCAGTACTTC
CDR3aa: CASSFNPRDRSQETQYF

abundance: .
j_gene: TRBJ1-1
d_gene: .
v_gene: TRBV20-1
CDR3nt: TGCAGTGCTAGCAAAACCTTGGGCACTGAAGCTTTCTTT
CDR3aa: CSASKTLGTEAFF

abundance: .
j_gene: TRBJ2-3
d_gene: .
v_gene: TRBV5-5
CDR3nt: TGTGCCAGCAGCCCCACCCCGCCTGATACGCAGTATTTT
CDR3aa: CASSPTPPDTQYF

abundance: .
j_gene: TRBJ2-1
d_gene: .
v_gene: TRBV7-2
CDR3nt: TGTGCCAGCAGCTTACAGCGGTCGTTCTACAATGAGCAGTTCTTC
CDR3aa: CASSLQRSFYNEQFF

abundance: many
j_gene: TRBJ1-1
d_gene: .
v_gene: TRBV12-3/TRBV12-4
CDR3nt: TGTGCCAGCAGCCCGGGAAGGCAGAGCACTGAAGCTTTCTTT
CDR3aa: CASSPGRQSTEAFF

abundance: few
j_gene: TRBJ2-3
d_gene: .
v_gene: TRBV21-1
CDR3nt: TGTGCCAGCTTGGTGAGCCCGTTACGGGGAGATACGCAGTATTTT
CDR3aa: CASLVSPLRGDTQYF

abundance: .
j_gene: TRBJ1-4
d_gene: .
v_gene: TRBV2
CDR3nt: TGTGCCAGCAGTGAGGTTTGGGCTCCCAAAAAACTGTTTTTT
CDR3aa: CASSEVWAPKKLFF

abundance: few
j_gene: TRBJ2-1
d_gene: TRBD2
v_gene: TRBV24-1
CDR3nt: TGTGCCACCAGTGCTACCGGGACTAGCGGGAGTTACCACAATGAGCAGTTCTTC
CDR3aa: CATSATGTSGSYHNEQFF

abundance: .
j_gene: TRBJ2-1
d_gene: TRBD2
v_gene: TRBV15
CDR3nt: TGTGCCACCAGCAGAGATTACGGCGGGAGGATTGTTAAGCAGTTCTTC
CDR3aa: CATSRDYGGRIVKQFF

abundance: .
j_gene: TRBJ1-5
d_gene: .
v_gene: TRBV7-2
CDR3nt: TGTGCCAGCAGCTTAGTGGGGGGGCCTGATCAGCCCCAGCATTTT
CDR3aa: CASSLVGGPDQPQHF

abundance: .
j_gene: TRBJ2-3
d_gene: .
v_gene: TRBV11-2
CDR3nt: TGTGCCAGCAGCTTAGAACGGACGACACATCCGAATTTT
CDR3aa: CASSLERTTHPNF

abundance: .
j_gene: TRBJ2-1
d_gene: .
v_gene: TRBV10-3
CDR3nt: TGTGCCATCAGTGGGACAGATGCCCCCAATGAGCAGTTCTTC
CDR3aa: CAISGTDAPNEQFF

abundance: few
j_gene: TRBJ2-4
d_gene: TRBD1
v_gene: TRBV15
CDR3nt: TGTGCCACCAGCGCACCCGGGACAGACAAAAACATTCAGTACTTC
CDR3aa: CATSAPGTDKNIQYF

abundance: .
j_gene: TRBJ2-1
d_gene: TRBD2
v_gene: TRBV11-2
CDR3nt: TGTGCCAGCAGCCCCCTTAGCGGGAAGTCCCACAATGAGCAGTTCTTC
CDR3aa: CASSPLSGKSHNEQFF

abundance: many
j_gene: TRBJ1-2
d_gene: .
v_gene: TRBV29-1
CDR3nt: TGCAGCGTAGCCCGGGACGTTAATAACTATGGCTACACCTTC
CDR3aa: CSVARDVNNYGYTF

abundance: .
j_gene: TRBJ2-1
d_gene: TRBD2
v_gene: TRBV20-1
CDR3nt: TGCAGTGCTCAGGAAAGCGGGATCTACAATGAGCAGTTCTTC
CDR3aa: CSAQESGIYNEQFF

abundance: .
j_gene: TRBJ2-5
d_gene: .
v_gene: TRBV2
CDR3nt: TGTGCCAGCAGCGGGGCCCAAGAGACCCAGTACTTC
CDR3aa: CASSGAQETQYF

abundance: few
j_gene: TRBJ1-2
d_gene: .
v_gene: TRBV29-1
CDR3nt: TGCAGCGTTGGGGGCAGGGGCGATGCTAACTATGGCTACACCTTC
CDR3aa: CSVGGRGDANYGYTF

abundance: few
j_gene: TRBJ2-2
d_gene: .
v_gene: TRBV5-1
CDR3nt: TGCGCCAGCAGCTTGGTGGCGGATCCCGGGGAGCTGTTTTTT
CDR3aa: CASSLVADPGELFF

abundance: .
j_gene: TRBJ2-1
d_gene: .
v_gene: TRBV10-1
CDR3nt: TGCGCCAGCAGTGAAGTTTCCAACGTGGGCAATGAGCAGTTCTTC
CDR3aa: CASSEVSNVGNEQFF

abundance: .
j_gene: TRBJ1-3
d_gene: .
v_gene: TRBV27
CDR3nt: TGTGCCAGCAGTTCTTCCCAGACCGTTGGCCTCTCTGGAAACACCATATATTTT
CDR3aa: CASSSSQTVGLSGNTIYF

abundance: few
j_gene: TRBJ1-5
d_gene: .
v_gene: TRBV4-2
CDR3nt: TGTGCCAGCAGCCACATGGGTTTCAATCAGCCCCAGCATTTT
CDR3aa: CASSHMGFNQPQHF